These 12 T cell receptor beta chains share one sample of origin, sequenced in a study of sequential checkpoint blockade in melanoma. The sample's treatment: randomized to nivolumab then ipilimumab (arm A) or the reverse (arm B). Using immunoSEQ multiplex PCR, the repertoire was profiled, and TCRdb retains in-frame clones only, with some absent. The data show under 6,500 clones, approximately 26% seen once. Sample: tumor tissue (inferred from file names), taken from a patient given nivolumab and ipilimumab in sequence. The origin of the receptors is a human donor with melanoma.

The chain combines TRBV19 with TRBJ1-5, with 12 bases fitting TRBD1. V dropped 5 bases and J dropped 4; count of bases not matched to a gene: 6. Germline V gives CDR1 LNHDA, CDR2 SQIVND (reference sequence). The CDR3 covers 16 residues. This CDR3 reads CASSVGQGALNQPQHF. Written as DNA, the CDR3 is TGTGCCAGTAGTGTGGGACAGGGGGCTCTAAATCAGCCCCAGCATTTT.

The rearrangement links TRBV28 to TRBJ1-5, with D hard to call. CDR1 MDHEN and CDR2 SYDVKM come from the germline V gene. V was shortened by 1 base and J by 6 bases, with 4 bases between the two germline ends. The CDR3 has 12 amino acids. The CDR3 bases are TGTGCCAGCAGTTTATACGGTCAGCCCCAGCATTTT. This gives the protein CASSLYGQPQHF. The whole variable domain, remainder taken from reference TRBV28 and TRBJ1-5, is DVKVTQSSRYLVKRTGEKVFLECVQDMDHENMFWYRQDPGLGLRLIYFSYDVKMKEKGDIPEGYSVSREKKERFSLILESASTNQTSMYLCASSLYGQPQHFGDGTRLSIL.

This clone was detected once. CDR3 sequence: CASSLGLAGGPAFEQFF. DNA for the CDR3: TGCGCCAGCAGCTTGGGTCTAGCGGGAGGGCCGGCTTTTGAGCAGTTCTTC. The chain links TRBV5-1 to TRBJ2-1, with 12 bases identical to TRBD2. Germline CDR1 is SGHRS and CDR2 is YFSETQ. Germline trimming cut 0 bases from V and 9 bases from J; bases unmatched to any gene: 10. The CDR3 contains 17 residues. Drawing the rest from reference TRBV5-1 and TRBJ2-1, the complete variable domain is KAGVTQTPRYLIKTRGQQVTLSCSPISGHRSVSWYQQTPGQGLQFLFEYFSETQRNKGNFPGRFSGRQFSNSRSEMNVSTLELGDSALYLCASSLGLAGGPAFEQFFGPGTRLTVL.

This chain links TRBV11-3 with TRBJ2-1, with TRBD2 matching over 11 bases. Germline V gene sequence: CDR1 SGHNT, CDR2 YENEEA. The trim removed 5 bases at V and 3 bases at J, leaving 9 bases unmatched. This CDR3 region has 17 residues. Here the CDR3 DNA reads TGTGCCAGCAGCCCCCGCGGGCTAGCGGGAGGCTACAATGAGCAGTTCTTC. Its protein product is CASSPRGLAGGYNEQFF.

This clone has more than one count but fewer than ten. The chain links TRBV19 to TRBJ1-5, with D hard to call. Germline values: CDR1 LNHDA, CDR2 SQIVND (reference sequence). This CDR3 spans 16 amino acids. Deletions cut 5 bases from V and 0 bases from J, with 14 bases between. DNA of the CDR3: TGTGCCAGTAGTTTTAGCCCGAGGTATAGCAATCAGCCCCAGCATTTT. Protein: CASSFSPRYSNQPQHF.

The CDR3 region is CASGNGQITYEQYF. The DNA for the CDR3 is TGTGCCAGCGGAAATGGACAGATCACCTACGAGCAGTACTTC. V and J are TRBV12-5 and TRBJ2-7, with a possible D match to TRBD1 (6 bases). The CDR3 loop spans 14 amino acids. Germline loops: CDR1 LGHNT, CDR2 FRNRAP.

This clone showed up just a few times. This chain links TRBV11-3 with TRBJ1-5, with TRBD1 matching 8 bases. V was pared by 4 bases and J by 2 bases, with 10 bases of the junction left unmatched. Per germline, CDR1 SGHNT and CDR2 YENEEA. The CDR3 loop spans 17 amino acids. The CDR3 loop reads CASSSEGTGPGNQPQHF. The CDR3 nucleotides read TGTGCCAGCAGCTCGGAAGGGACAGGCCCCGGCAATCAGCCCCAGCATTTT.

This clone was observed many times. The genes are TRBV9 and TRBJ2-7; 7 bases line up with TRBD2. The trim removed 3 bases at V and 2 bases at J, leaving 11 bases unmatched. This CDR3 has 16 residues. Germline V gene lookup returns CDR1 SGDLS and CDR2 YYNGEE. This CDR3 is CASSEGSGGRTYEQYF. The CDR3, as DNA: TGTGCCAGCAGCGAGGGGTCGGGAGGACGGACCTACGAGCAGTACTTC.

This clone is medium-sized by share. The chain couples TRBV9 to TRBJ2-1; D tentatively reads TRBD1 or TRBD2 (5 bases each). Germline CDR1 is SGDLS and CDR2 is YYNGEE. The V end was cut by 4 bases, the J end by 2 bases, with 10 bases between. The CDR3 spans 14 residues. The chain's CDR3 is CASSPRGPYNEQFF. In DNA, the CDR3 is TGTGCCAGCAGCCCCCGGGGCCCCTACAATGAGCAGTTCTTC. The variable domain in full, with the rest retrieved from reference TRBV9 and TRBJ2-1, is DSGVTQTPKHLITATGQRVTLRCSPRSGDLSVYWYQQSLDQGLQFLIQYYNGEERAKGNILERFSAQQFPDLHSELNLSSLELGDSALYFCASSPRGPYNEQFFGPGTRLTVL.

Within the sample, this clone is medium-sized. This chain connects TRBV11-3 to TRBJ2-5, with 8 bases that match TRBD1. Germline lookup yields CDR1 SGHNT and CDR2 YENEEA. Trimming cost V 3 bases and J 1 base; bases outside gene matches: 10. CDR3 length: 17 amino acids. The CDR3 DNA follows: TGTGCCAGCAGCTTGCGATCTCCCGGACAGGGCCAAGAGACCCAGTACTTC. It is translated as CASSLRSPGQGQETQYF.

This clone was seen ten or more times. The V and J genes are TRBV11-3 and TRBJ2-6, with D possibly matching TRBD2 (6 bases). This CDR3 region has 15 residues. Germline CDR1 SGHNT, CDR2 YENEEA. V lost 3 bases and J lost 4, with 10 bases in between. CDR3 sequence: CASSFGGYGANVLTF. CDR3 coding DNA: TGTGCCAGCAGCTTCGGAGGGTACGGGGCCAACGTCCTGACTTTC.

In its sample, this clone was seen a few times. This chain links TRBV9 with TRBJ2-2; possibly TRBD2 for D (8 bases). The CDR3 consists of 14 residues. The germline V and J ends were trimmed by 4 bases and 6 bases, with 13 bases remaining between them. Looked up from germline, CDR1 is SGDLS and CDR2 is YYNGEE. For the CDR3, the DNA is TGTGCCAGCAGCCCAGGGGGACTAGCCGGGGAGCTGTTTTTT. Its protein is CASSPGGLAGELFF.